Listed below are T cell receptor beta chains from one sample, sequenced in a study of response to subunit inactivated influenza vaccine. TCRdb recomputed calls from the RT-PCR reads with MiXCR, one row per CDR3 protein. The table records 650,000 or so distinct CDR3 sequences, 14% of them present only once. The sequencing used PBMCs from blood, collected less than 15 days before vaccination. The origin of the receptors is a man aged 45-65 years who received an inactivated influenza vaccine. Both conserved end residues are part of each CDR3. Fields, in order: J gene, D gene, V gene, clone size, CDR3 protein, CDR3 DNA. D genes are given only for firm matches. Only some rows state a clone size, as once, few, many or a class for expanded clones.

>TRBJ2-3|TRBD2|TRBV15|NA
CATSRDRASGTSTDTQYF
TGTGCCACCAGCAGAGATCGGGCTAGCGGGACTAGCACAGATACGCAGTATTTT
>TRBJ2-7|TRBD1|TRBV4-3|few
CASSQGDRANEQYF
TGCGCCAGCAGCCAAGGGGACAGGGCCAACGAGCAGTACTTC
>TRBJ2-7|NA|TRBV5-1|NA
CASSFSPSNGYEQYF
TGCGCCAGCAGCTTTTCCCCGAGCAACGGTTACGAGCAGTACTTC
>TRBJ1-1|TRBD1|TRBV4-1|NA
CASSQSGQGTTEAFF
TGCGCCAGCAGCCAATCGGGACAGGGCACGACTGAAGCTTTCTTT
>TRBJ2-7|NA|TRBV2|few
CAGRGTSNEQYF
TGTGCCGGGCGGGGCACCTCCAACGAGCAGTACTTC
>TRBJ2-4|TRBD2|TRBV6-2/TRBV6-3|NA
CASTTYGLAGGGLAKNIQYF
TGTGCCAGCACCACCTACGGACTAGCGGGAGGGGGCCTAGCCAAAAACATTCAGTACTTC
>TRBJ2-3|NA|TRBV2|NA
CASSDRVLTQYF
TGTGCCAGCAGTGACAGGGTTCTCACGCAGTATTTT
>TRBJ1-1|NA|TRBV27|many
CASSLRGNTEAFF
TGTGCCAGCAGTTTACGAGGGAACACTGAAGCTTTCTTT
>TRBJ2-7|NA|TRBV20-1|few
CSAREMQGRYEQYF
TGCAGTGCTAGAGAGATGCAGGGGCGGTACGAGCAGTACTTC
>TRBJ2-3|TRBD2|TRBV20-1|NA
CSATLAGGRDTQYF
TGCAGTGCTACACTAGCGGGGGGGCGTGATACGCAGTATTTT
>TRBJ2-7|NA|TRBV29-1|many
CSVDEHGNSYEQYF
TGCAGCGTTGATGAACACGGGAACTCCTACGAGCAGTACTTC
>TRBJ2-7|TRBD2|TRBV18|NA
CASSPEGLAGYEQYF
TGTGCCAGCTCACCAGAGGGACTAGCGGGATACGAGCAGTACTTC
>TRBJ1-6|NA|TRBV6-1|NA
CASSEGPQYNSPLHF
TGTGCCAGCAGTGAAGGGCCGCAATATAATTCACCCCTCCACTTT
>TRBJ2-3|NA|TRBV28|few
CASSLTGRYTDTQYF
TGTGCCAGCAGTTTAACGGGCAGGTACACAGATACGCAGTATTTT
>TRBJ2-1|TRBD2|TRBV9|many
CASSVVLAGEQFF
TGTGCCAGCAGCGTAGTACTAGCGGGAGAGCAGTTCTTC
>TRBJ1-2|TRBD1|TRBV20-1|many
CSAQTSAGTGTYGYTF
TGCAGTGCGCAGACCTCCGCCGGGACAGGGACCTATGGCTACACCTTC
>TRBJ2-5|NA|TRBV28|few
CASTTYGETQYF
TGTGCCAGCACCACGTATGGGGAGACCCAGTACTTC
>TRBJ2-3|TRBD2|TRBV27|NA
CASSTNLAGVTDTQYF
TGTGCCAGCAGTACCAATCTAGCGGGAGTAACAGATACGCAGTATTTT
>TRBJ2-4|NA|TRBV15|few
CATSRELGNIQYF
TGTGCCACCAGCAGGGAACTAGGCAACATTCAGTACTTC